A single T cell receptor beta chain is shown here with its context. This clone occurred once. Per-nucleotide qualities are absent, and no much larger clonotype sits a single base away. Evidence from one read is weak. The time point label here, explained by the study, means: acute infectious mononucleosis, at clinical presentation within 2 weeks of symptom onset (visit 1). CD8 T cell responses to two immunodominant EBV epitopes, BRLF1 109 (YVL-BR) and BMLF1 280 (GLC-BM), were tracked in the study over primary infection. Primary EBV infection was indicated by a positive serum heterophile antibody test and EBV viral capsid antigen-specific IgM. Magnetic positive selection (MACS) was first used to enrich total CD8 T cells from PBMCs. Live CD3+ CD8+ tetramer+ cells were sorted on a FACSAria III to over 90% purity. A PE-conjugated tetramer loaded with the BRLF1 109-117 peptide was used to sort the cells. After tetramer sorting, TCR repertoires of EBV epitope-specific CD8 T cells were deep-sequenced directly ex vivo at acute infection and at convalescence. Donors were three people aged roughly 18 to 30 with clinical acute infectious mononucleosis and laboratory evidence of primary EBV infection. Heparinized peripheral blood was collected when donors presented clinically with mononucleosis symptoms and again about 6 months afterward. Ficoll-Paque density gradient centrifugation was used to isolate PBMCs.

For TCR profiling, total RNA from no fewer than 8,500 sorted tetramer+ CD8 T cells was reverse transcribed into cDNA. CDR3 regions were amplified by PCR with primers annealing to V and J regions, adding unique molecular identifiers to track templates. The immunoSEQ platform, including its sequencing and error-correction standards, was used to profile TCRalpha and TCRbeta chains. Under the source paper's analysis protocol: Clonal copy numbers were corrected for sequencing and PCR errors, and CDR3s were defined according to IMGT conventions. Analysis was limited to productive rearrangements and used immunoSEQ Analyzer versions 2.0 and 3.0, and gene-pairing frequencies were further processed in Microsoft Excel. Circos plots were used to display V-J pairings, and MEME together with a custom motifSearch program was used to find CDR3 motifs. The probability of generation of TCR sequences was calculated using the OLGA algorithm. Clonotypes seen at both visits were called persistent; those seen only acutely were nonpersistent; those seen only at convalescence were de novo. A public TCR was defined as an amino acid clonotype used by more than one donor. TCRdb carries this immuneACCESS record with in-frame sequences only. Its versions omit some clonotypes, under half of them owing to an unresolved V gene in the studies checked, with the rest unexplained. That table furnishes V, J and clone size, whereas the DNA furnished D and trimming. The sample contains 6,000 to 9,000 clones, 25% to 30% of them found a single time. Around 28% of the sample rests with the top ten.

These data originate in a study of blood T cell repertoires in acute mononucleosis (dated by TCRdb to the early 2020s). Broadly, across the study: Acute-phase samples were taken within 2 weeks of symptom onset, representing the primary response. During acute infection, mean YVL-BR-specific and GLC-BM-specific cells made up about 2.3% and 0.99% of blood CD8 T cells. The mean EBV load in blood was approximately 4 log10 genome copies per million B cells during acute infection, compared with 2.5 to 3 at convalescence. The paper as a whole reports these results and caveats: Persistence into convalescence was observed for only about 10% of unique acute clonotypes, yet most of the response was made up by these persisting clonotypes, and the remaining acute clonotypes were seemingly replaced by new diverse de novo clonotypes. The cohort comprised only a few donors, so group averages rested on very few individuals. For BRLF1 (YVL-BR), a dominant role in TCR repertoire selection was played by TCRalpha CDR3 motifs, whereas only a minimal role was played by TCRbeta. The low acute-to-convalescent clonotype overlap might be partly explained by sampling error, because only a fraction of each donor's blood was analyzed.

The germline V gene encodes CDR1 MGHDK and CDR2 SYGVNS. From the cysteine up to the phenylalanine, the CDR3 has a length of 15 residues. The entry retains the CDR3 DNA only, 45 bases that are in frame from base 1. V is cut back by 6 bases and J by 4 bases, with 7 bases in the junction unmatched. The starting material was EBV YVL epitope tetramer+ CD8+ T cells sorted from PBMCs, obtained during acute infectious mononucleosis. In light of the paper, this sample's cell subset or site label describes: CD8 T cells binding a tetramer with EBV BRLF1 109-117 peptide (YVL-BR). The sequence was obtained from a young woman with infectious mononucleosis caused by EBV. The chain links TRBV25-1 with TRBJ2-5; TRBD2 aligns with 11 central bases. The encoded CDR3 is CASSLLAGAGETQYF. The DNA sequence is given as TGTGCCAGCAGCTTACTAGCGGGAGCTGGAGAGACCCAGTACTTC.